This entry concerns a single TCR beta chain. This sample was taken from a study of T-cell memory formation after mild COVID-19. Constant-segment primers and 5'RACE yielded cDNA libraries for TCR alpha and TCR beta, each carrying sample barcodes and UMIs. TCRdb reprocessed the 5' RACE reads via MiXCR and lists one record per CDR3 protein. The data hold under 400,000 distinct CDR3 sequences, with around 21% observed a single time. Germline V CDR1 and CDR2: SGHRS, YFSETQ. There are 15 residues in the CDR3. Trimming stripped 4 bases from V and 5 bases from J, with 13 bases between. The sequencing sample was made of PBMCs or a T cell subset sorted from them (not recorded which). This clonotype was sampled from an adult woman who had mild COVID-19 (a few samples of this study predate the infection). Cell type and time point are not known. The chain couples TRBV5-1 to TRBJ1-6, with a possible D match to TRBD1 (6 bases). This CDR3 reads CASSVRTANNSPLHF. CDR3 DNA sequence: TGCGCCAGCAGCGTTCGGACAGCAAATAATTCACCCCTCCACTTT.